A single sample is the source of the 2 T cell receptor beta chains below, sequenced in a study of shared clonotypes between healthy human individuals. This table comes from immunoSEQ multiplex PCR, and its TCRdb copy is limited to in-frame clones, with some not included. The top ten clones hold approximately 0.44% of a sample with around 1.5 million clones, approximately 98% of them seen once. Material: naive CD4+ T cells sorted from blood. Subset specified: CD45RA+ positively selected. The receptors derive from a man aged 25-45 years in good health.

The V call is TRBV7-2, the J call TRBJ2-7; D not resolved. This CDR3 is 12 amino acids long. Trimming took 5 bases from V and 2 from J, leaving 7 bases between them. Germline loops: CDR1 SGHTA, CDR2 FQGNSA. The CDR3 reads CASSTRPYEQYF. Here the CDR3 DNA reads TGTGCCAGCAGCACGCGTCCCTACGAGCAGTACTTC.

The CDR3 DNA is TGTGCCAGCAGCTTAGCGAAAAAGGGTGGTGGCTACACCTTC. Translation: CASSLAKKGGGYTF. The rearrangement joins TRBV7-2 to TRBJ1-2; D unresolved. CDR1 SGHTA and CDR2 FQGNSA come from the germline V gene. CDR3 size: 14 residues. V lost 0 bases, J lost 7 bases, and 12 bases lay in between.